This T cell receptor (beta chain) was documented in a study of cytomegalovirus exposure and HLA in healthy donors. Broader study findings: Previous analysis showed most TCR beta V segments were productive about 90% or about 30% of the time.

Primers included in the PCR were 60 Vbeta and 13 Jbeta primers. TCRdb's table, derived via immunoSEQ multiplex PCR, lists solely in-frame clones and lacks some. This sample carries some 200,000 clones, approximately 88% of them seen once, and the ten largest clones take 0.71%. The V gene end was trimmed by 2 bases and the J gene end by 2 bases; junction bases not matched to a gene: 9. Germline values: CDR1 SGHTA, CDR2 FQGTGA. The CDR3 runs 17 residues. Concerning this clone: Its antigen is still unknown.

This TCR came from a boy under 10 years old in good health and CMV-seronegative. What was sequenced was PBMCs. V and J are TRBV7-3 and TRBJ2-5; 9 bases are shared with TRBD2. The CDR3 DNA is TGTGCCAGCAGCTTACGCCCCCCGCGGGGGGGTCAAGAGACCCAGTACTTC. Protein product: CASSLRPPRGGQETQYF.